One and the same sample provided the 30 T cell receptor beta chains below, sequenced in a study of T cell changes during pregnancy in multiple sclerosis. Clones were sequenced by immunoSEQ multiplex PCR, and TCRdb holds only the in-frame ones, with some missing. The top ten clones hold around 1.8% of a sample with 100,000 or so clones, roughly 90% of them seen once. The sequencing here drew on peripheral blood, taken after pregnancy. All receptors derive from a female donor with multiple sclerosis, enrolled in a pregnancy study.

The rearrangement links TRBV19 to TRBJ1-5; weak D call: TRBD1 (6 bases). The CDR3 is 17 amino acids. Germline values: CDR1 LNHDA, CDR2 SQIVND (reference sequence). Between the trimmed V and J ends, which lost 3 bases and 3 bases, there was a span of 18 bases. Written as DNA, the CDR3 is TGTGCCAGTAGTATGGGGGCGACCAACAGGGCCAATCAGCCCCAGCATTTT. As protein: CASSMGATNRANQPQHF.

The chain joins TRBV19 to TRBJ1-4; possibly TRBD1 for D (6 bases). Germline lookup yields CDR1 LNHDA and CDR2 SQIVND (reference sequence). V shed 5 bases and J shed 2 bases, with 12 bases lying between them. CDR3 length: 15 amino acids. The CDR3 coding sequence is TGTGCCAGTAGTGTAACAGGGATCACTAATGAAAAACTGTTTTTT. This sequence encodes CASSVTGITNEKLFF.

This clone was found once. The chain couples TRBV28 to TRBJ2-3; perhaps TRBD2 as D (5 bases). The CDR3 is made up of 15 amino acids. The V gene lost 7 bases and the J gene lost 6 bases, with 20 bases spanning the gap. Germline values: CDR1 MDHEN, CDR2 SYDVKM. The CDR3 bases are TGTGCCAGCAAACCGGGAAGTTTTGACGCCGATACGCAGTATTTT. It encodes CASKPGSFDADTQYF.

The chain employs TRBV4-3 and TRBJ2-3; D is ambiguous. Per the germline V gene, CDR1 is LGHNA and CDR2 is YSLEER. The CDR3 covers 15 residues. Trimming left V 0 bases short and J 1 base short, with 8 bases between. The CDR3, as DNA: TGCGCCAGCAGCCAAGAGGCCCCCCGCACAGATACGCAGTATTTT. Translated, it gives CASSQEAPRTDTQYF.

The V gene is TRBV7-2, the J gene TRBJ2-7; 9 nucleotides match TRBD1. The V gene end was trimmed by 2 bases and the J gene end by 3 bases; junction bases not matched to a gene: 8. The CDR3 sequence is 16 residues long. CDR1 and CDR2 from the germline V gene are SGHTA and FQGNSA. CDR3 DNA sequence: TGTGCCAGCAGCTTAAGAGCCGGGACAGGGTTCTACGAGCAGTACTTC. It codes for CASSLRAGTGFYEQYF.

J is TRBJ2-3 and V is TRBV2; weak D call: TRBD2 (6 bases). Between the trimmed V and J ends, which lost 11 bases and 2 bases, there was a span of 14 bases. Germline CDR1 is SNHLY and CDR2 is FYNNEI. The CDR3 has 13 residues. CDR3 sequence: CALGEVFTDTQYF. CDR3 coding DNA: TGTGCCTTAGGGGAGGTTTTCACAGATACGCAGTATTTT.

With respect to this clone: Relative to the germline gene, one junction end is altered; a read error may explain this. This sequence joins TRBV2 and TRBJ2-7, with D maybe TRBD1 (6 bases). The CDR3 extends over 15 amino acids. The germline V gene encodes CDR1 SNHLY and CDR2 FYNNEI. The CDR3 nucleotides are TGTGCCAGCAGAGAAGGGCAGGGGCGACCCTACGAGCAGTACTTC. Protein product: CASREGQGRPYEQYF.

The chain has TRBV4-3 and TRBJ1-2; tentative D call: TRBD1 (6 bases). Germline-derived CDR1 and CDR2 are LGHNA and YSLEER. V gave up 5 bases and J gave up 3 bases, with 16 bases separating them. The CDR3 totals 15 residues. CDR3: CASSILGRTDYGYTF. The CDR3 region has the DNA TGCGCCAGCAGCATCCTCGGGCGGACAGACTATGGCTACACCTTC.

J is TRBJ1-6 and V is TRBV27; 10 nucleotides agree with TRBD1. The CDR3 covers 19 residues. V lost 3 bases and J lost 10; bases outside the gene matches: 18. Per the germline V gene, CDR1 is MNHEY and CDR2 is SMNVEV (reference sequence). This chain's CDR3 is CASSLYVRDRGIFGSPLHF. DNA for the CDR3: TGTGCCAGCAGTTTGTACGTCCGGGACAGGGGTATTTTTGGATCACCCCTCCACTTT.

For this clone: Other DNA sequences in this sample translate to the same CDR3. The chain employs TRBV6-1 and TRBJ2-1; 7 positions agree with TRBD2. Germline trimming cut 2 bases from V and 4 bases from J; bases unmatched to any gene: 5. The length of the CDR3 is 15 residues. Germline CDR1 and CDR2: MNHNS and SASEGT. CDR3 DNA: TGTGCCAGCAGTGAAATCGGGGGGTCTTACAATGAGCAGTTCTTC. This gives the protein CASSEIGGSYNEQFF.

The chain is built from TRBV29-1 and TRBJ2-7; 10 nucleotides agree with TRBD2. The J segment lost 6 bases and the V segment lost 2 bases, leaving 10 bases of the junction unmatched. The CDR3 sequence is 15 residues long. Germline V gives CDR1 SQVTM, CDR2 ANQGSEA. As DNA, the CDR3 is TGCAGCGTTGAAAACCGAGCGGGAGGGCTCGGCGAGCAGTACTTC. Amino acids: CSVENRAGGLGEQYF.

The chain combines TRBV4-1 with TRBJ2-2, with 7 bases fitting TRBD1. The CDR3 sequence is 16 residues long. Trimming removed 0 bases from V and 6 bases from J; junction bases left unmatched: 7. Germline V gene sequence: CDR1 MGHRA, CDR2 YSYEKL. The CDR3 loop reads CASSQESGTAAGELFF. CDR3 nucleotide sequence: TGCGCCAGCAGCCAAGAGTCCGGGACAGCTGCCGGGGAGCTGTTTTTT.

This chain uses TRBV7-3 with TRBJ2-1, with 8 bases identical to TRBD2. From germline, CDR1 is SGHTA and CDR2 FQGTGA. CDR3 length: 15 amino acids. Unmatched junction bases numbered 5, after V lost 1 base and J lost 6 bases. CDR3 sequence: CASSLKRERGNEQFF. CDR3 sequence (DNA): TGTGCCAGCAGCTTAAAGCGGGAGCGCGGCAATGAGCAGTTCTTC.

The CDR3 spells CASSWGVGNEQYF. In nucleotides, the CDR3 is TGTGCCAGCAGCTGGGGAGTGGGGAACGAGCAGTACTTC. V usage is TRBV11-3 and J usage is TRBJ2-7; D is perhaps TRBD2 (5 bases). The CDR3 runs to 13 residues. Per the germline V gene, CDR1 is SGHNT and CDR2 is YENEEA. Between the trimmed V and J ends, which lost 4 bases and 5 bases, there was a span of 12 bases. The whole variable domain, filled in from reference TRBV11-3 and TRBJ2-7, reads EAGVVQSPRYKIIEKKQPVAFWCNPISGHNTLYWYLQNLGQGPELLIRYENEEAVDDSQLPKDRFSAERLKGVDSTLKIQPAELGDSAVYLCASSWGVGNEQYFGPGTRLTVT.

The DNA for the CDR3 is TGTGCCAGCAGTTACAGGGAGGCTTCACCCCTCCACTTT. Amino acids: CASSYREASPLHF. The chain has TRBV6-5 and TRBJ1-6; D not certain. The CDR3 loop spans 13 amino acids. In germline, CDR1 is MNHEY, CDR2 SVGAGI. V gave up 2 bases and J gave up 9 bases, with 8 bases separating them.

This clone has just one count. CDR3 protein: CASSAGFYEQYF. The CDR3 DNA reads as TGTGCCAGCAGCGCGGGCTTTTACGAGCAGTACTTC. The chain couples TRBV7-2 to TRBJ2-7; D possibly corresponds to TRBD2 (5 bases). The CDR3 consists of 12 residues. V gave up 5 bases and J gave up 4 bases, with 9 bases separating them. CDR1 and CDR2 from the germline V gene are SGHTA and FQGNSA.

The chain is built from TRBV13 and TRBJ2-3, with D unresolved. Trimming removed 2 bases from V and 1 base from J, with 7 bases in between. The CDR3 length is 14 residues. Germline assignment: CDR1 PRHDT and CDR2 FYEKMQ (reference sequence). The CDR3 is CASSLNERTDTQYF. The CDR3 DNA reads TGTGCCAGCAGCTTAAACGAGCGCACAGATACGCAGTATTTT.

The chain has TRBV5-6 and TRBJ1-1, with D possibly TRBD1 on 5 matching bases. With 0 bases removed from V and 0 bases from J, the gap between germline ends came to 18 bases. This CDR3 comprises 18 residues. Germline-derived CDR1 and CDR2 are SGHDT and YYEEEE. The CDR3 sequence is CASSLAAGARFMNTEAFF. In nucleotides, the CDR3 is TGTGCCAGCAGCTTGGCCGCTGGGGCGAGGTTTATGAACACTGAAGCTTTCTTT. Based on the CDR3 plus reference TRBV5-6 and TRBJ1-1, the full variable domain is DAGVTQSPTHLIKTRGQQVTLRCSPKSGHDTVSWYQQALGQGPQFIFQYYEEEERQRGNFPDRFSGHQFPNYSSELNVNALLLGDSALYLCASSLAAGARFMNTEAFFGQGTRLTVV.

The V gene is TRBV2, the J gene TRBJ2-7; D possibly corresponds to TRBD1 (5 bases). V was pared by 6 bases and J by 7 bases, with 13 bases between. Germline CDR1 SNHLY, CDR2 FYNNEI. This CDR3 is 12 amino acids long. CDR3 sequence: CASRTDRQEQYF. CDR3 DNA sequence: TGTGCCAGCAGGACCGACAGACAGGAGCAGTACTTC.

V gene TRBV7-8 combines with J gene TRBJ2-1; D is unclear. The CDR3 sequence is 13 residues long. Germline V lookup: CDR1 SGHVS, CDR2 FQNEAQ. V dropped 3 bases and J dropped 5 bases, with 8 bases sitting between them. This CDR3 is CASSLNRDNEQFF. The CDR3 DNA follows: TGTGCCAGCAGCTTGAACCGGGACAATGAGCAGTTCTTC.

This chain connects TRBV13 to TRBJ1-1; 7 positions agree with TRBD1. V shed 5 bases and J 4 bases; nucleotides not matched to a gene: 7. The CDR3 contains 14 residues. Germline V gives CDR1 PRHDT, CDR2 FYEKMQ (reference sequence). DNA of the CDR3: TGTGCCAGCAGCCCAGGGACAGTTGGCACTGAAGCTTTCTTT. This encodes CASSPGTVGTEAFF. The full variable domain, its missing parts supplied by reference TRBV13 and TRBJ1-1, is AAGVIQSPRHLIKEKRETATLKCYPIPRHDTVYWYQQGPGQDPQFLISFYEKMQSDKGSIPDRFSAQQFSDYHSELNMSSLELGDSALYFCASSPGTVGTEAFFGQGTRLTVV.

V gene TRBV29-1 combines with J gene TRBJ2-6; no definite D call. This CDR3 is built from 13 residues. V shed 5 bases and J shed 5 bases, with 10 bases lying between them. The germline CDR1 and CDR2 sequences are SQVTM and ANQGSEA. In DNA form, the CDR3 reads TGCAGCGTTCGCGGAGTTCGGGCCAACGTCCTGACTTTC. Translation: CSVRGVRANVLTF.

The chain employs TRBV5-1 and TRBJ1-1, with 9 bases fitting TRBD1. The CDR3 covers 15 residues. The germline gives CDR1 SGHRS, CDR2 YFSETQ. The V and J ends lost 4 bases and 0 bases, in that order; junction bases with no gene match: 4. DNA of the CDR3: TGCGCCAGCAGCCTGGGGGACAGGGTGAACACTGAAGCTTTCTTT. Its translation: CASSLGDRVNTEAFF.

The V call is TRBV4-3, the J call TRBJ2-5; D is perhaps TRBD2 (6 bases). Trimming shortened V by 4 bases and J by 2 bases, and 11 bases separated the two germline ends. The germline CDR1 and CDR2 sequences are LGHNA and YSLEER. The CDR3 runs to 14 residues. Here the CDR3 DNA reads TGCGCCAGCAGCCCTATGGGGGGACAAGAGACCCAGTACTTC. It yields the protein CASSPMGGQETQYF.

The chain is built from TRBV5-3 and TRBJ1-2; D ambiguous. TRBV5-3 carries the ORF label, with uncertain function. The CDR3 extends over 13 amino acids. Trimming pared 4 bases from V and 5 bases from J, leaving 12 bases between. The CDR3 here is CARSPPTIYGYTF. The CDR3 DNA reads as TGTGCCAGAAGCCCACCTACGATATATGGCTACACCTTC.

The chain couples TRBV7-3 to TRBJ1-1; D not resolved. Trimming shortened V by 4 bases and J by 6 bases, and 15 bases separated the two germline ends. There are 14 residues in the CDR3. Germline assignment: CDR1 SGHTA and CDR2 FQGTGA. CDR3 nucleotides: TGTGCCAGCAGCTCCCGTGTGGCCCCAGCTGAAGCTTTCTTT. It yields the protein CASSSRVAPAEAFF.

The chain couples TRBV7-3 to TRBJ2-1, with 12 bases lining up with TRBD2. This CDR3 comprises 19 residues. V dropped 1 base and J dropped 2; count of bases not matched to a gene: 9. Germline assignment: CDR1 SGHTA and CDR2 FQGTGA. The CDR3 DNA reads as TGTGCCAGCAGCTTAATTCTAGCGGGAGGGCCATCGACCTACAATGAGCAGTTCTTC. This encodes CASSLILAGGPSTYNEQFF.

This clone was detected a few times. Within the sample, other DNA sequences also encode this same CDR3. The J gene is TRBJ2-7, the V gene TRBV27, with TRBD2 identical over 7 bases. CDR1 and CDR2 (germline): MNHEY, SMNVEV (reference sequence). There are 15 residues in the CDR3. After removal of 3 bases from V and 0 bases from J, the junction contained 5 bases not matched to a gene. The CDR3 nucleotides read TGTGCCAGCAGTTTGGGGTCTAGCGGCTCCTACGAGCAGTACTTC. Protein sequence: CASSLGSSGSYEQYF.

This rearrangement joins TRBV4-2 to TRBJ2-3; TRBD2 aligns across 7 bases. Looked up from germline, CDR1 is LGHNA and CDR2 is YNFKEQ. The CDR3 consists of 19 residues. V shed 3 bases, J shed 6 bases, and the junction held 21 bases outside the gene matches. The CDR3 loop is CASSQDHRGTTRVADTQYF. The CDR3 DNA reads TGTGCCAGCAGCCAGGACCACCGGGGGACTACCCGAGTAGCCGATACGCAGTATTTT.

This chain uses TRBV5-1 with TRBJ1-1; no definite D call. Germline loops: CDR1 SGHRS, CDR2 YFSETQ. Deletions cut 6 bases from V and 3 bases from J, with 12 bases between. The CDR3 is made up of 13 amino acids. CDR3 sequence reads: CASKAQEDTEAFF. In DNA, the CDR3 is TGCGCCAGCAAGGCCCAGGAGGACACTGAAGCTTTCTTT.